The present T cell receptor beta chain was sequenced within a study of CD8 T cells in Susac syndrome. Study-level points and caveats: The number of individuals included in the study's TCR sequencing and HLA analysis was acknowledged as relatively small.

V shed 4 bases, J shed 0 bases, and the junction held 6 bases outside the gene matches. CDR1 SGHRS and CDR2 YFSETQ come from the germline V gene. The CDR3 has 15 residues. A remark on this clonotype: The antigen remains undetermined.

It was with random hexamers that about 0.45 to 1 ug RNA was reverse transcribed. Amplification of TCR beta CDR3 by immunoSEQ multiplex PCR spanned 54 Vbeta and 13 Jbeta. TCRdb reprocessed the immunoSEQ multiplex PCR reads via MiXCR and lists one record per CDR3 protein. In the table there are about 210,000 distinct CDR3 sequences, less than 95% of which are singletons. This receptor was taken from a human donor with Susac syndrome. The specimen was CD4+ T cells from PBMCs. The chain is built from TRBV5-1 and TRBJ1-1; 7 nucleotides line up with TRBD1. The CDR3 here is CASSGRDSLNTEAFF. The CDR3, as DNA: TGCGCCAGCAGCGGCAGGGACAGTTTGAACACTGAAGCTTTCTTT.